What follows are 19 T cell receptor beta chains derived from one specimen sequenced in a study of beta chain features in type 1 diabetes. Whole-study findings and limits: Researchers report that Type 1 diabetes patients had moderately but significantly shorter TCRB CDR3s across all four CD4+ subsets.

Expressed TCRB transcripts were sequenced after all isolated RNA was converted to cDNA. The assay was immunoSEQ multiplex PCR, and TCRdb's table has in-frame clones only and misses some. This sample yields hundreds of thousands of clones, of which more than 13% are seen a single time; approximately 0.042% belongs to the top ten. Their antigens are not known. Sample: naive CD4+ T cells from blood. Source of these receptors: a man younger than 30 with type 1 diabetes.

The chain uses TRBV5-1 and TRBJ2-7; 7 bases agree with TRBD1. Germline V gives CDR1 SGHRS, CDR2 YFSETQ. Trimming at V came to 0 bases and at J to 2 bases, leaving 2 bases not matched to a gene. The CDR3 has 14 residues. In DNA, the CDR3 is TGCGCCAGCAGCTTGGAGGGGGCTACCTACGAGCAGTACTTC. Encoded protein: CASSLEGATYEQYF.

V usage is TRBV28 and J usage is TRBJ2-5; D gene unclear. The CDR3 covers 14 residues. Germline V gene sequence: CDR1 MDHEN, CDR2 SYDVKM. The V gene lost 5 bases and the J gene lost 3 bases, with 13 bases spanning the gap. The CDR3 spells CASSEHRTKETQYF. Written as DNA, the CDR3 is TGTGCCAGCAGTGAGCATCGAACCAAAGAGACCCAGTACTTC.

Comment on this clone: The same CDR3 arises from other DNA sequences in this sample as well. This rearrangement joins TRBV18 to TRBJ1-1, with TRBD1 as a possible D gene (5 bases). The ends were cut back, 1 base at V and 5 bases at J, with 8 bases in the middle. Germline V gives CDR1 KGHSH, CDR2 LQKENI. The CDR3 sequence is 13 residues long. The CDR3 DNA follows: TGTGCCAGCTCACCACTCGGGGGGACTGAAGCTTTCTTT. It translates to CASSPLGGTEAFF.

V and J are TRBV7-2 and TRBJ2-6; possibly TRBD1 or TRBD2 for D (5 bases each). From germline, CDR1 is SGHTA and CDR2 FQGNSA. This CDR3 region has 18 residues. V was trimmed by 6 bases and J by 0 bases, leaving 18 bases between them. In nucleotides, the CDR3 is TGTGCCAGCAGTTTTTTCCGGGGACGGTACTCTGGGGCCAACGTCCTGACTTTC. It yields the protein CASSFFRGRYSGANVLTF.

This clone has a handful of counts. The gene calls are TRBV5-1 and TRBJ2-1; TRBD2 aligns across 14 bases. V trimming: 4 bases; J trimming: 6 bases; junction bases outside the gene matches: 6. Per the germline V gene, CDR1 is SGHRS and CDR2 is YFSETQ. CDR3 length equals 16 residues. CDR3 nucleotides: TGCGCCAGCAGCCCCGGAGGACTAGCGGGAGGCAATGAGCAGTTCTTC. Translating it yields CASSPGGLAGGNEQFF. Full variable domain (remainder filled in from reference TRBV5-1 and TRBJ2-1): KAGVTQTPRYLIKTRGQQVTLSCSPISGHRSVSWYQQTPGQGLQFLFEYFSETQRNKGNFPGRFSGRQFSNSRSEMNVSTLELGDSALYLCASSPGGLAGGNEQFFGPGTRLTVL.

This clone showed up just a few times. The chain recombines TRBV5-4 with TRBJ2-4; maybe TRBD2 (5 bases). The germline gives CDR1 SGHNT, CDR2 YYREEE (reference sequence). The CDR3 runs 14 residues. Trimming stripped 2 bases from V and 5 bases from J, with 11 bases between. CDR3 protein: CASSLKGDQNIQYF. In DNA form, the CDR3 reads TGTGCCAGCAGCTTAAAGGGAGACCAAAACATTCAGTACTTC.

This clone appeared a few times. The chain couples TRBV7-2 to TRBJ2-1, with TRBD1 matching 7 bases. This CDR3 is built from 15 residues. The junction had 4 bases not matched to a gene; V was cut back by 5 bases and J by 0 bases. Germline V gene data show CDR1 as SGHTA and CDR2 as FQGNSA. This CDR3 reads CASSRQGRSYNEQFF. In nucleotides, the CDR3 is TGTGCCAGCAGCAGACAGGGACGCTCCTACAATGAGCAGTTCTTC.

This clone was seen only a few times. V usage is TRBV18 and J usage is TRBJ2-5; D remains ambiguous. Germline CDR1 is KGHSH and CDR2 is LQKENI. The CDR3 is 13 residues long. Trimming took 4 bases from V and 2 from J, leaving 8 bases between them. In DNA form, the CDR3 reads TGTGCCAGCTCACAATATGTACAAGAGACCCAGTACTTC. It yields the protein CASSQYVQETQYF.

The chain employs TRBV10-1 and TRBJ2-7; tentative D call: TRBD1 (5 bases). Per the germline V gene, CDR1 is WNHNN and CDR2 is SYGVQD (reference sequence). V was clipped by 4 bases and J by 8 bases, with 15 bases between them. There are 13 residues in the CDR3. In DNA form, the CDR3 reads TGCGCCAGCAGTGTCTTAACGGCAGGGAAGCAGTACTTC. Encoded protein: CASSVLTAGKQYF.

V usage is TRBV4-1 and J usage is TRBJ2-1; 9 bases are shared with TRBD2. The CDR3 sequence is 17 residues long. CDR1 is MGHRA and CDR2 is YSYEKL in the germline V gene. Trimming took 1 base from V and 5 from J; bases not matched to a gene: 9. As DNA, the CDR3 is TGCGCCAGCAGCCAAGCAGGGCGGGAGGGCGCCCACAATGAGCAGTTCTTC. Its translation is CASSQAGREGAHNEQFF.

This clone has a handful of counts. The V call is TRBV9, the J call TRBJ1-6; D unresolved. V shed 4 bases and J shed 7 bases, with 12 bases lying between them. The CDR3 consists of 14 residues. The V gene's germline CDR1 is SGDLS and CDR2 YYNGEE. The CDR3 here is CASSNRHANSPLHF. CDR3 sequence (DNA): TGTGCCAGCAGCAACAGACACGCCAATTCACCCCTCCACTTT.

This clone has a handful of counts. CDR3 amino acids: CASSSREGVEAFF. CDR3 DNA: TGTGCCAGCAGTTCCCGGGAGGGGGTTGAAGCTTTCTTT. The V and J genes are TRBV6-4 and TRBJ1-1, with D possibly matching TRBD1 (6 bases). CDR3 length: 13 amino acids. V lost 5 bases to trimming and J lost 7 bases, with 14 bases between them. Germline assignment: CDR1 MRHNA and CDR2 SNTAGT.

The rearrangement joins TRBV7-9 to TRBJ2-1; perhaps D is TRBD1 or TRBD2 (6 bases each). V shed 5 bases and J shed 3 bases, with 17 bases lying between them. Germline lookup yields CDR1 SEHNR and CDR2 FQNEAQ (reference sequence). The CDR3 sequence is 16 residues long. The CDR3 sequence: CASSPKGGGLYNEQFF. The CDR3 DNA is TGTGCCAGCAGCCCAAAGGGGGGCGGGCTCTACAATGAGCAGTTCTTC.

The chain joins TRBV20-1 to TRBJ2-1; D not certain. The V end was cut by 1 base, the J end by 9 bases, with 7 bases between. Germline lookup yields CDR1 DFQATT and CDR2 SNEGSKA (reference sequence). The CDR3 contains 11 residues. The CDR3 region is CSARALAEQFF. Here the CDR3 DNA reads TGCAGTGCTAGAGCATTAGCTGAGCAGTTCTTC.

The chain links TRBV14 to TRBJ1-2; 7 bases are shared with TRBD1. Germline V lookup: CDR1 SGHDN, CDR2 FVKESK. J was trimmed by 6 bases and V by 2 bases; bases with no gene match: 15. The CDR3 sequence is 17 residues long. The CDR3 region is CASSQLEGAVWTDGYTF. The CDR3 DNA sequence: TGTGCCAGCAGCCAACTGGAGGGGGCGGTCTGGACGGATGGCTACACCTTC.

The chain links TRBV7-2 to TRBJ1-4; D is uncertain. The CDR3 covers 14 residues. The germline V gene encodes CDR1 SGHTA and CDR2 FQGNSA. Between the trimmed V and J ends, which lost 4 bases and 0 bases, there was a span of 6 bases. CDR3 nucleotide sequence: TGTGCCAGCAGCTCGTCCCCAACTAATGAAAAACTGTTTTTT. It codes for CASSSSPTNEKLFF.

The chain combines TRBV9 with TRBJ2-5; D might be TRBD1 (6 bases). This CDR3 comprises 16 residues. V was cut by 0 bases and J by 2 bases, with 14 bases left in between. Per the germline V gene, CDR1 is SGDLS and CDR2 is YYNGEE. In DNA, the CDR3 is TGTGCCAGCAGCGTAGTGGGCCAGGGGATACAAGAGACCCAGTACTTC. Protein sequence: CASSVVGQGIQETQYF.

The chain has TRBV29-1 and TRBJ1-2; D remains ambiguous. The V and J ends lost 0 bases and 8 bases respectively, with 10 bases between them. The length of the CDR3 is 12 residues. CDR1 and CDR2 from the germline V gene are SQVTM and ANQGSEA. The CDR3 region is CSVEETSRGYTF. DNA for the CDR3: TGCAGCGTTGAAGAAACAAGCCGGGGCTACACCTTC. Together with reference TRBV29-1 and TRBJ1-2, the CDR3 gives the full variable domain: SAVISQKPSRDICQRGTSLTIQCQVDSQVTMMFWYRQQPGQSLTLIATANQGSEATYESGFVIDKFPISRPNLTFSTLTVSNMSPEDSSIYLCSVEETSRGYTFGSGTRLTVV.

This clone was seen only a few times. The V call is TRBV28, the J call TRBJ1-1, with a weak D call TRBD1 (5 bases). Germline lookup yields CDR1 MDHEN and CDR2 SYDVKM. This CDR3 is built from 18 residues. V gave up 3 bases and J gave up 3 bases, with 23 bases separating them. Here the CDR3 DNA reads TGTGCCAGCAGTTTTAGGTCCCGTCCAGGGTGGGTTGACACTGAAGCTTTCTTT. As protein: CASSFRSRPGWVDTEAFF.